The 23 T cell receptor beta chains given below trace back to one sample, sequenced in a study of T cells after yellow fever vaccination. One entry per CDR3 protein, called by TCRdb with MiXCR from the 5' RACE reads. The profile shows around 360,000 distinct CDR3 sequences, 9.5% to 13% of them singletons. Sequenced material: PBMCs, taken on the day of the first yellow fever vaccination. These receptors were taken from a man between 18 and 29 years old who received the YFV17D yellow fever vaccine.

This clonotype was seen only a few times. The chain has TRBV7-9 and TRBJ2-2; no definite D call. Trimming left V 4 bases short and J 10 bases short, with 7 bases between. Germline CDR1 and CDR2: SEHNR and FQNEAQ (reference sequence). The length of the CDR3 is 11 residues. CDR3: CASSYREELFF. In DNA form, the CDR3 reads TGTGCCAGCAGCTATAGAGAGGAGCTGTTTTTT.

There are a few counts of this clonotype. This chain connects TRBV19 to TRBJ2-1; tentative D call: TRBD2 (5 bases). Trimming stripped 4 bases from V and 2 bases from J, with 12 bases between. This CDR3 spans 15 amino acids. Germline CDR1 reads LNHDA; CDR2 reads SQIVND (reference sequence). The CDR3 nucleotides read TGTGCCAGTAGTAAGGCGGGTCCCACCTACAATGAGCAGTTCTTC. Amino acid sequence: CASSKAGPTYNEQFF.

This clonotype was picked up a small number of times. The gene calls are TRBV6-1 and TRBJ2-2, with TRBD2 matching 10 bases. The germline V gene has CDR1 MNHNS and CDR2 SASEGT. After removal of 5 bases from V and 4 bases from J, the junction contained 4 bases not matched to a gene. The CDR3 runs to 15 residues. CDR3 loop: CASSSGGAPTGELFF. The CDR3 DNA follows: TGTGCCAGCAGTAGCGGGGGGGCTCCCACCGGGGAGCTGTTTTTT.

The chain joins TRBV6-1 to TRBJ2-7; 8 bases line up with TRBD1. The trim removed 6 bases at V and 4 bases at J, leaving 11 bases unmatched. The germline CDR1 and CDR2 sequences are MNHNS and SASEGT. The CDR3 sequence is 15 residues long. CDR3 region: CASSDGQGYWYEQYF. The CDR3 region has the DNA TGTGCCAGCAGCGACGGACAGGGATATTGGTACGAGCAGTACTTC.

This clonotype was observed a handful of times. The chain is built from TRBV3-1 and TRBJ1-1; 7 nucleotides agree with TRBD1. With 5 bases clipped from V and 1 base from J, the junction kept 7 bases outside the gene matches. The CDR3 has 15 residues. Germline CDR1 is LGHDT and CDR2 is YNNKEL (reference sequence). The DNA of the CDR3 is TGTGCCAGCAGCGCGTCCGGGACAGCGAACACTGAAGCTTTCTTT. Translating it yields CASSASGTANTEAFF.

This clonotype was detected only a few times. The rearrangement uses TRBV6-2 or TRBV6-3 and TRBJ2-5; D unclear. V lost 7 bases and J lost 1, with 16 bases in between. Looked up from germline, CDR1 is MNHEY and CDR2 is SVGEGT. CDR3 length equals 15 residues. Here the CDR3 reads CASTYLHGFQETQYF. The CDR3 coding sequence is TGTGCCAGCACCTACCTGCATGGGTTCCAAGAGACCCAGTACTTC.

This clonotype was observed a handful of times. The chain is built from TRBV12-3 or TRBV12-4 and TRBJ2-7; TRBD1 matches 7 bases. CDR3 size: 15 residues. V dropped 2 bases and J dropped 4; count of bases not matched to a gene: 8. CDR3 region: CASSLTRQGVYEQYF. The CDR3 region has the DNA TGTGCCAGCAGTTTAACGAGACAGGGCGTTTACGAGCAGTACTTC.

This clonotype was detected only a few times. The chain links TRBV7-9 to TRBJ2-1; 8 nucleotides match TRBD1. Trimming removed 5 bases from V and 0 bases from J; junction bases left unmatched: 3. CDR3 length: 15 residues. Germline CDR1 and CDR2: SEHNR and FQNEAQ (reference sequence). Here the CDR3 reads CASSGGQDSYNEQFF. The CDR3 DNA reads TGTGCCAGCAGCGGGGGACAGGACTCCTACAATGAGCAGTTCTTC.

This clonotype was recorded a few times. The chain is built from TRBV11-2 and TRBJ1-2; D perhaps matches TRBD1 (6 bases). The germline CDR1 and CDR2 sequences are SGHAT and FQNNGV. The V end lost 5 bases, the J end lost 0 bases, and 13 bases lay between the germline ends. The CDR3 has 15 amino acids. DNA for the CDR3: TGTGCCAGCAGCCTGCGACAGGTTACTAACTATGGCTACACCTTC. The encoded protein is CASSLRQVTNYGYTF.

This clonotype came up a few times. The CDR3 loop is CSARVQTGGSYNEQFF. CDR3 DNA sequence: TGCAGTGCTAGAGTCCAAACGGGGGGATCCTACAATGAGCAGTTCTTC. The V gene is TRBV20-1, the J gene TRBJ2-1; TRBD2 aligns across 7 bases. The V gene's germline CDR1 is DFQATT and CDR2 SNEGSKA (reference sequence). V was pared by 1 base and J by 1 base, with 7 bases of the junction left unmatched. The CDR3 totals 16 residues.

The sample holds a few counts of this clonotype. This sequence joins TRBV5-4 and TRBJ2-1; TRBD2 is a possible D gene (6 bases). The CDR3 has 12 amino acids. Trimming pared 7 bases from V and 6 bases from J, leaving 11 bases between. Germline V gene data show CDR1 as SGHNT and CDR2 as YYREEE (reference sequence). DNA for the CDR3: TGTGCCAGCCGCGGGGTCCTCAATGAGCAGTTCTTC. This codes for CASRGVLNEQFF.

This clonotype was seen only a few times. V and J are TRBV24-1 and TRBJ1-2; no clear D. Germline values: CDR1 KGHDR, CDR2 SFDVKD. The CDR3 extends over 13 amino acids. The V and J ends lost 3 bases and 6 bases respectively, with 10 bases between them. The CDR3 is CATSDGQFDGYTF. The CDR3 DNA is TGTGCCACCAGTGATGGGCAGTTTGATGGCTACACCTTC.

This clonotype was counted a few times. The CDR3, as DNA: TGCAGCGTTGAATCGGACAGGATATTGAATGGCTACACCTTC. This encodes CSVESDRILNGYTF. The chain carries TRBV29-1 and TRBJ1-2; 7 nucleotides match TRBD1. J gave up 6 bases and V 2 bases, and 9 bases lay outside the gene matches. The CDR3 extends over 14 amino acids. Germline CDR1 SQVTM, CDR2 ANQGSEA.

The V and J genes are TRBV4-3 and TRBJ1-6; D unresolved. V lost 0 bases and J lost 7, with 10 bases in between. Germline values: CDR1 LGHNA, CDR2 YSLEER. CDR3 size: 15 residues. In DNA, the CDR3 is TGCGCCAGCAGCCAAGAAGGACGGACCAATTCACCCCTCCACTTT. This encodes CASSQEGRTNSPLHF.

This clonotype was counted only a few times. V usage is TRBV6-1 and J usage is TRBJ2-3; either TRBD1 or TRBD2 may fit D (6 bases each). V dropped 6 bases and J dropped 0 bases, with 10 bases sitting between them. Germline CDR1 reads MNHNS; CDR2 reads SASEGT. This CDR3 is built from 14 residues. The CDR3: CASRVGGSTDTQYF. The DNA for the CDR3 is TGTGCCAGCAGAGTGGGGGGCAGCACAGATACGCAGTATTTT.

The sample holds a few counts of this clonotype. The chain joins TRBV3-1 to TRBJ2-6; no reliable D call. The length of the CDR3 is 16 residues. V was trimmed by 1 base and J by 0 bases, leaving 7 bases between them. Germline values: CDR1 LGHDT, CDR2 YNNKEL (reference sequence). For the CDR3, the DNA is TGTGCCAGCAGCCAAGTGCTTGTCTCTGGGGCCAACGTCCTGACTTTC. Encoded protein: CASSQVLVSGANVLTF.

This clonotype was observed a handful of times. CDR3 sequence reads: CASSGGPPGPYEQYF. CDR3 nucleotides: TGTGCCAGCAGCGGGGGACCCCCGGGGCCCTACGAGCAGTACTTC. The chain has TRBV5-8 and TRBJ2-7; D may match TRBD1 or TRBD2 (5 bases each). The CDR3 loop spans 15 amino acids. Deletions cut 4 bases from V and 2 bases from J, with 16 bases between. Per the germline V gene, CDR1 is SGHTS and CDR2 is YDEGEE.

This chain joins TRBV28 and TRBJ2-3, with 7 positions matching TRBD2. Germline V gives CDR1 MDHEN, CDR2 SYDVKM. V dropped 4 bases and J dropped 8; count of bases not matched to a gene: 9. The CDR3 totals 14 residues. The CDR3 loop reads CASSSPGGGGTQYF. Here the CDR3 DNA reads TGTGCCAGCAGTTCACCTGGGGGGGGTGGTACGCAGTATTTT.

There are a few counts of this clonotype. CDR3 residues: CASSPLPSGGAMDTGELFF. The CDR3 coding sequence is TGCGCCAGCAGCCCCCTTCCTAGCGGGGGGGCGATGGACACCGGGGAGCTGTTTTTT. This chain connects TRBV4-1 to TRBJ2-2, with 12 bases aligning to TRBD2. The CDR3 has 19 residues. Germline values: CDR1 MGHRA, CDR2 YSYEKL. Trimming took 4 bases from V and 3 from J; bases not matched to a gene: 12.

This clonotype has just a few counts. The genes are TRBV6-2 or TRBV6-3 and TRBJ1-5; no reliable D call. The ends were cut back, 6 bases at V and 2 bases at J, with 8 bases in the middle. The CDR3 length is 13 residues. In germline, CDR1 is MNHEY, CDR2 SVGEGT. The CDR3 reads CASSDFGNQPQHF. The CDR3 region has the DNA TGTGCCAGCAGCGACTTTGGCAATCAGCCCCAGCATTTT.

This clonotype has only a few counts. The rearrangement joins TRBV6-1 to TRBJ2-3; 11 bases line up with TRBD2. In germline, CDR1 is MNHNS, CDR2 SASEGT. The CDR3 extends over 15 amino acids. V shed 4 bases and J 6 bases; nucleotides not matched to a gene: 6. This CDR3 is CASSASGGPLDTQYF. The CDR3 DNA is TGTGCCAGCAGTGCTAGCGGGGGGCCCCTGGATACGCAGTATTTT.

The chain joins TRBV6-4 to TRBJ2-7, with D possibly matching TRBD2 (6 bases). Germline values: CDR1 MRHNA, CDR2 SNTAGT. The CDR3 totals 15 residues. Trimming cost V 5 bases and J 2 bases, with 16 bases left between them. The CDR3 sequence: CASSQGGGVPYEQYV. The CDR3 DNA is TGTGCCAGCAGTCAGGGAGGAGGGGTCCCCTACGAGCAGTACGTC.

The chain recombines TRBV5-6 with TRBJ2-3, with 8 nucleotides matching TRBD1. The CDR3 length is 16 residues. V lost 4 bases to trimming and J lost 0 bases; unmatched junction nucleotides: 7. CDR1 and CDR2 (germline): SGHDT, YYEEEE. CDR3 DNA: TGTGCCAGCAGCGATACAGGGGGGAGTAGCACAGATACGCAGTATTTT. It encodes CASSDTGGSSTDTQYF.